One sample yielded the 7 T cell receptor beta chains listed below, sequenced in a study of shared clonotypes between healthy human individuals. Generated by immunoSEQ multiplex PCR, the TCRdb table keeps only in-frame clones and is missing some. There are around 370,000 clones in the sample; roughly 96% occur only once, and around 0.32% lies in the top ten. Sequencing was performed on memory CD8+ T cells sorted from blood. Subset of the sample: CD45RO+ cells pooled with CCR7-negative TemRA cells. These receptor sequences come from a man younger than 45 in good health.

This chain joins TRBV21-1 and TRBJ2-7; the table's D call, TRBD2, has no DNA check behind it. TRBV21-1 is marked as a pseudogene. The length of the CDR3 is 17 residues. The CDR3 region has the DNA TGTGCCAGCAGCAAAGTTTTAACTAGCGGGAGGTCTTACGAGCAGTACTTC. This codes for CASSKVLTSGRSYEQYF.

A single count supports this clone. The V gene is TRBV28, the J gene TRBJ1-4; D ambiguous. V lost 4 bases, J lost 10 bases, and 7 bases lay in between. The CDR3 totals 11 residues. CDR1 MDHEN and CDR2 SYDVKM come from the germline V gene. The CDR3 DNA reads as TGTGCCAGCAGTTATAGAGGAAAACTGTTTTTT. Residues: CASSYRGKLFF.

This chain uses TRBV10-3 with TRBJ2-1; the match to TRBD2 covers 10 bases. The CDR3 extends over 14 amino acids. Germline assignment: CDR1 ENHRY and CDR2 SYGVKD. J gave up 7 bases and V 11 bases, and 11 bases lay outside the gene matches. The CDR3 region has the DNA TGTGCCGTCCGAGTAGCGGGAGGAACGAATGAGCAGTTCTTC. It is translated as CAVRVAGGTNEQFF.

The V call is TRBV19, the J call TRBJ2-1; TRBD2 matches 10 bases. From germline, CDR1 is LNHDA and CDR2 SQIVND (reference sequence). The CDR3 runs to 16 residues. The ends lost 2 bases at V and 6 bases at J; junction bases unmatched: 7. In nucleotides, the CDR3 is TGTGCCAGTAGTATACCCCGGACTAGCGGTAGCAATGAGCAGTTCTTC. This encodes CASSIPRTSGSNEQFF. Full variable domain (rest looked up from reference TRBV19 and TRBJ2-1): DGGITQSPKYLFRKEGQNVTLSCEQNLNHDAMYWYRQDPGQGLRLIYYSQIVNDFQKGDIAEGYSVSREKKESFPLTVTSAQKNPTAFYLCASSIPRTSGSNEQFFGPGTRLTVL.

This chain links TRBV7-2 with TRBJ2-4; TRBD2 matches at 13 bases. The V gene end was trimmed by 3 bases and the J gene end by 5 bases; junction bases not matched to a gene: 1. This CDR3 is built from 15 residues. Germline V gene data show CDR1 as SGHTA and CDR2 as FQGNSA. This CDR3 is CASSFTSGRENIQYF. In DNA, the CDR3 is TGTGCCAGCAGCTTTACTAGCGGGAGGGAAAACATTCAGTACTTC.

CDR3 residues: CASLAGLEQYF. The CDR3 region has the DNA TGTGCCAGCCTGGCTGGTCTCGAGCAGTACTTC. The genes are TRBV2 and TRBJ2-7; D is ambiguous. This CDR3 is built from 11 residues. Germline V gene sequence: CDR1 SNHLY, CDR2 FYNNEI. Between the trimmed V and J ends, which lost 8 bases and 6 bases, there was a span of 11 bases.

The chain combines TRBV7-9 with TRBJ2-1, with TRBD1 matching 7 bases. The V gene end was trimmed by 3 bases and the J gene end by 6 bases; junction bases not matched to a gene: 11. This CDR3 is 16 amino acids long. CDR1 and CDR2 (germline): SEHNR, FQNEAQ (reference sequence). In DNA form, the CDR3 reads TGTGCCAGCAGCTTCACCCCGGGACAGTCGGCCAATGAGCAGTTCTTC. Translating it yields CASSFTPGQSANEQFF.